The present T cell receptor beta chain was sequenced within a study of vaccination and CD4 T cells after COVID-19 (dated by TCRdb to 2022 to 2024). Study-wide context: Convalescent patients had a positive SARS-CoV-2 result on nasal swab PCR, and of these patients, several had mild disease and one had severe disease. In approximately eleven COVID-19 convalescent patients and a few infection-naive healthy vaccine recipients, the spike-specific CD4+ TCR repertoire before mRNA vaccination was compared with the repertoire after mRNA vaccination. A few convalescent patients were sampled both early after vaccination (day 14) and late after vaccination (days 161 to 241). Post-COVID blood samples from convalescent patients were collected a median of around 100 days after diagnosis, with a range of 35 to 161 days. In the convalescent cohort there were six males and four females, among whom were two Hispanic individuals, seven Caucasians, two Asians and one multiracial person. Two doses of either the Pfizer-BioNTech BNT162b2 vaccine (n=8) or the Moderna mRNA-1273 vaccine (n=2) were administered to participants. The time from the second vaccine dose to post-vaccine blood sampling had a median of roughly 72 days and ranged from about 14 to 250 days.

A word on this clonotype: Its target antigen remains unknown. Base qualities were left out, and no much larger clone turns up one base away.

Taken from cysteine to phenylalanine, the CDR3 has 16 residues. Only the CDR3 region is kept as DNA, spanning 48 bases read in frame from base 1. Reading the germline V gene gives CDR1 MNHEY and CDR2 SVGEGT. The V end gives up 6 bases and the J end 7 bases, leaving 11 bases in the junction not matched to a gene. Findings and caveats that apply to the study as a whole: An increase in the median number of SARS-CoV-2-reactive clonotypes from around 20 after infection to 35 to 40 after vaccination was observed, but the change was not found to be significant. In convalescent patients, a median around 86% of post-vaccine SARS-CoV-2-reactive clones were detected only after vaccination, suggesting vaccine-specific priming. Of the vaccine-specific clones in convalescent patients, 304 of 307, or nearly all, reacted only to SARS-CoV-2 spike and did not cross-react with common cold coronaviruses. The number of convalescent patients in the study was relatively small, and the study did not examine early timepoints following natural infection.

Explained via the paper, the time point label denotes: late sampling 161 to 241 days after vaccination in a few convalescent patients. The positive SARS-CoV-2 PCR tests of the convalescent patients were dated from March to December 2020, before the Alpha, Beta and Delta variants emerged in the United States. Ficoll-Paque Plus gradient centrifugation was used to isolate PBMCs from whole blood, and the isolated PBMCs were then either used fresh or cryopreserved at -140C. The protocol used for the library was PCR. This sample was sequenced with an Illumina iSeq 100. The paper's data handling went like this. Non-productive sequences were removed, and CDR3s not starting with C, not ending with F or W, or shorter than 7 amino acids were discarded. Similarity between CDR3 sequences was evaluated in R version 3.6.1 using Levenshtein distances (stringdist) and unrooted phylogenetic trees (ape). TCRdb reprocessed the public reads (quality trimming at Q25 with fastp, clone calling with MiXCR) and kept in-frame beta chains. Merged by CDR3 protein, the rows form single entries marked with the most common genes and DNA. TCRdb's processing, not the study's, gives the V and J calls here. This sample holds 26,000 or so distinct CDR3 sequences; around 50% were observed only once. The top ten clones comprise over 4.5% of the sample.

This clonotype was obtained from a human donor who had recovered from COVID-19. Material: CD4+ T cells from blood, obtained about 7 months after SARS-CoV-2 vaccination. The rearrangement joined TRBV6-2 or TRBV6-3 to TRBJ2-1; 11 middle bases align to TRBD2. The DNA is TGTGCCAGCAGCACTTACCCGGGACTAGCGGCAAATGAGCAGTTCTTC. This translates into CASSTYPGLAANEQFF.